One and the same sample provided the 8 T cell receptor beta chains below, sequenced in a study of low-dose radiotherapy and immunotherapy resistance in tumors. Alpha- and beta-chain coverage of first-strand cDNA came from TRAV- and TRBV-specific primers. Amplification, which lasted 15 to 20 PCR cycles, used a constant-region primer and V-primer adapter to amplify TCRs. TCRdb passed the reads through MiXCR, listing each CDR3 protein once. This table has 70,000 to 90,000 distinct CDR3 sequences, 15% to 20% appearing once. Time point in this sample: before trial treatment. Specimen: PBMCs, collected before treatment. The receptor set was obtained from a male donor with prostate cancer.

This chain uses TRBV3-1 with TRBJ1-5; D not certain. The CDR3 sequence is 14 residues long. V was clipped by 2 bases and J by 6 bases, with 11 bases between them. Looked up from germline, CDR1 is LGHDT and CDR2 is YNNKEL (reference sequence). The DNA of the CDR3 is TGTGCCAGCAGCCAAAGGACTGTGGGTCAGCCCCAGCATTTT. It is translated as CASSQRTVGQPQHF.

In this sample, this clonotype turned up many times. V gene TRBV11-3 combines with J gene TRBJ1-1, with a possible D match to TRBD1 (6 bases). CDR1 SGHNT and CDR2 YENEEA come from the germline V gene. V was trimmed by 4 bases and J by 0 bases, leaving 9 bases between them. The CDR3 length is 14 residues. This CDR3 is CASSSDSLNTEAFF. CDR3 DNA: TGTGCCAGCAGCTCGGACAGCTTGAACACTGAAGCTTTCTTT.

This clonotype was counted ten times or more. The V gene is TRBV12-3 or TRBV12-4, the J gene TRBJ2-1, with D hard to call. V dropped 7 bases and J dropped 3 bases, with 4 bases sitting between them. The CDR3 spans 11 residues. In DNA form, the CDR3 reads TGTGCCAGCACAATCTACAATGAGCAGTTCTTC. Its protein is CASTIYNEQFF.

This clonotype was recorded a few times. The CDR3 loop is CASSSTLQGLAQYF. The DNA for the CDR3 is TGTGCCAGCAGCTCGACCCTCCAGGGACTCGCTCAGTACTTC. The J gene is TRBJ2-4, the V gene TRBV7-2; tentative D call: TRBD2 (6 bases). Germline V gene sequence: CDR1 SGHTA, CDR2 FQGNSA. Trimming shortened V by 4 bases and J by 12 bases, and 19 bases separated the two germline ends. The CDR3 has 14 residues.

This clonotype was recorded many times. This rearrangement joins TRBV3-1 to TRBJ2-7; no clear D. V was trimmed by 0 bases and J by 1 base, leaving 16 bases between them. Germline values: CDR1 LGHDT, CDR2 YNNKEL (reference sequence). The CDR3 totals 17 residues. The CDR3 DNA sequence: TGTGCCAGCAGCCAAGAGCCATACCGATTTACTTCCTACGAGCAGTACTTC. This translates into CASSQEPYRFTSYEQYF.

This clonotype was found once. CDR3 in DNA: TGTGCCAGCAGTTCCCTGGCCGGCAATCAGCCCCAGCATTTT. It is translated as CASSSLAGNQPQHF. The rearrangement uses TRBV6-2 or TRBV6-3 and TRBJ1-5; D gene uncertain. CDR3 length: 14 residues. CDR1 is MNHEY, CDR2 SVGEGT, per germline. Trimming took 4 bases from V and 2 from J, leaving 9 bases between them.

This clonotype was observed many times. V usage is TRBV7-2 and J usage is TRBJ2-5, with TRBD2 matching over 12 bases. Germline CDR1 SGHTA, CDR2 FQGNSA. The length of the CDR3 is 15 residues. The V and J ends lost 5 bases and 5 bases, in that order; junction bases with no gene match: 6. CDR3 loop: CASSPRLAGAETQYF. The CDR3 nucleotides are TGTGCCAGCAGCCCAAGACTAGCGGGGGCTGAGACCCAGTACTTC.

The table lists this clonotype with many counts. J is TRBJ1-1 and V is TRBV29-1; 7 bases are a match to TRBD1. V shed 8 bases and J 3 bases; nucleotides not matched to a gene: 9. Per germline, CDR1 SQVTM and CDR2 ANQGSEA. The CDR3 is 13 amino acids. In DNA, the CDR3 is TGCAGCTCCGGGAGAGGACAGGACACTGAAGCTTTCTTT. It is translated as CSSGRGQDTEAFF. The variable domain in full, with the rest retrieved from reference TRBV29-1 and TRBJ1-1, is SAVISQKPSRDICQRGTSLTIQCQVDSQVTMMFWYRQQPGQSLTLIATANQGSEATYESGFVIDKFPISRPNLTFSTLTVSNMSPEDSSIYLCSSGRGQDTEAFFGQGTRLTVV.